These T cell receptor beta chains were read from a single sample in a study of cytomegalovirus exposure and HLA in healthy donors. The table came from immunoSEQ multiplex PCR; TCRdb's copy has only in-frame clones and leaves some out. Of over 95,000 clones in the sample, roughly 76% were seen once. Sequenced: PBMCs. These receptors all come from a man aged 40-49 years in good health and CMV-seronegative. The CDR3 runs from the conserved cysteine through the conserved F or W. A D gene is named only where the DNA matches it firmly. The size of a clone is reported for some rows only, either as once, few or many, or as a class for expanded clones.

j_call,d_call,v_call,clone_size,cdr3_aa,cdr3_nt
TRBJ2-5,TRBD2,TRBV19,NA,CASSPHSGRAEETQYF,TGTGCCAGTAGCCCTCATAGCGGGAGGGCCGAAGAGACCCAGTACTTC
TRBJ2-3,TRBD1,TRBV6-5,few,CASSSLRTGGTDTQYF,TGTGCCAGCAGTTCCCTCAGGACAGGGGGTACAGATACGCAGTATTTT
TRBJ1-3,NA,TRBV7-2,NA,CASSFDRRTGNTIYF,TGTGCCAGCAGCTTCGACAGGCGGACTGGAAACACCATATATTTT
TRBJ1-2,NA,TRBV7-9,once,CSSSSNRVYGYTF,TGTTCCAGCAGCTCGAACAGGGTCTATGGCTACACCTTC
TRBJ2-1,NA,TRBV4-1,NA,CASSQESSYNEQFF,TGCGCCAGCAGCCAGGAGAGCTCCTACAATGAGCAGTTCTTC
TRBJ2-7,TRBD1,TRBV30,NA,CALSGGSYEQYF,TGTGCCTTGTCAGGGGGATCCTACGAGCAGTACTTC
TRBJ2-3,NA,TRBV14,NA,CASSQASGLLGDTQYF,TGTGCCAGCAGCCAAGCGAGCGGGCTTCTTGGAGATACGCAGTATTTT
TRBJ2-7,NA,TRBV5-6,NA,CASSLGGGPPYEQYF,TGTGCCAGCAGCTTGGGGGGGGGCCCACCTTACGAGCAGTACTTC
TRBJ2-5,NA,TRBV5-1,NA,CASSLYYSETQYF,TGCGCCAGCAGCTTATATTATTCGGAGACCCAGTACTTC
TRBJ1-2,TRBD1,TRBV7-8,NA,CASSLSVYSGGGYTF,TGTGCCAGCAGCCTTAGCGTGTACTCAGGGGGTGGCTACACCTTC
TRBJ2-2,NA,TRBV5-1,few,CASSSRRHLNTGELFF,TGCGCCAGCAGCTCTCGGCGACACCTGAACACCGGGGAGCTGTTTTTT
TRBJ2-5,TRBD2,TRBV30,NA,CAWSPGTSHETQYF,TGTGCCTGGAGTCCCGGGACTAGTCACGAGACCCAGTACTTC
TRBJ2-5,NA,TRBV7-9,NA,CASGPESDKEETQYF,TGTGCCAGCGGGCCGGAGTCGGACAAAGAAGAGACCCAGTACTTC
TRBJ2-2,TRBD2,TRBV5-1,NA,CASSLGLAGATGELFF,TGCGCCAGCAGCTTGGGGCTAGCGGGAGCTACCGGGGAGCTGTTTTTT
TRBJ2-6,NA,TRBV19,NA,CASSRSGAAGANVLTF,TGTGCCAGTAGTAGATCAGGGGCGGCTGGGGCCAACGTCCTGACTTTC
TRBJ2-7,NA,TRBV4-1,NA,CASSQRTEYEQYF,TGCGCCAGCAGCCAAAGGACAGAGTACGAGCAGTACTTC
TRBJ2-1,TRBD2,TRBV7-9,few,CASSHSLREGNEQFF,TGTGCCAGCAGCCACTCCTTGAGGGAGGGCAATGAGCAGTTCTTC
TRBJ1-1,NA,TRBV29-1,NA,CSVEASRTEAFF,TGCAGCGTTGAGGCGTCGCGGACTGAAGCTTTCTTT
TRBJ1-2,TRBD1,TRBV18,NA,CASSPDRGGGGYTF,TGTGCCAGCTCACCGGACAGGGGCGGTGGCGGCTACACCTTC
TRBJ1-2,TRBD1,TRBV19,once,CASSTSGTEYYGYTF,TGTGCCAGTAGTACCTCCGGGACAGAGTACTATGGCTACACCTTC
TRBJ2-1,TRBD1,TRBV15,NA,CATSFGQEAAEQFF,TGTGCCACCAGCTTCGGACAGGAAGCGGCTGAGCAGTTCTTC
TRBJ2-7,TRBD2,TRBV28,few,CASTSGAGGHPYEQYF,TGTGCCAGCACCTCCGGGGCGGGAGGGCACCCCTACGAGCAGTACTTC
TRBJ1-1,NA,TRBV7-2,once,CASSLTGGGITEAFF,TGTGCCAGCAGCTTGACCGGGGGGGGAATCACTGAAGCTTTCTTT
TRBJ1-5,NA,TRBV19,NA,CATTGLRTQPQHF,TGTGCCACCACAGGGTTAAGAACTCAGCCCCAGCATTTT
TRBJ2-6,NA,TRBV27,NA,CASSLMGLSPAGANVLTF,TGTGCCAGCAGTTTAATGGGGCTTTCACCCGCTGGGGCCAACGTCCTGACTTTC
TRBJ1-1,NA,TRBV18,NA,CASSPAGTPAGGTEAFF,TGTGCCAGCTCACCCGCCGGGACCCCGGCGGGGGGCACTGAAGCTTTCTTT
TRBJ2-4,NA,TRBV2,few,CASSSGAKNIQYF,TGTGCCAGCAGTTCGGGAGCCAAAAACATTCAGTACTTC
TRBJ2-1,NA,TRBV28,NA,CATDPRGGGNEQFF,TGTGCCACCGACCCTAGGGGGGGAGGCAATGAGCAGTTCTTC
TRBJ2-3,TRBD2,TRBV5-4,NA,CASSLGLAESDTQYF,TGTGCCAGCAGCCTGGGGCTAGCGGAAAGTGATACGCAGTATTTT
TRBJ1-1,NA,TRBV2,NA,CASFDILNTEAFF,TGTGCCAGCTTCGACATCCTGAACACTGAAGCTTTCTTT
TRBJ1-6,TRBD1,TRBV4-3,NA,CASSRQTDRSGSPPLHF,TGCGCCAGCAGCCGGCAGACGGACAGGTCTGGTTCGCCACCCCTCCACTTT
TRBJ2-1,TRBD1,TRBV11-3,NA,CASSQGQGSLYEQFF,TGTGCCAGCAGCCAGGGACAGGGATCGCTCTATGAGCAGTTCTTC
TRBJ1-5,TRBD1,TRBV2,NA,CASRVGRGFNQPQHF,TGTGCCAGCAGGGTCGGCAGGGGGTTTAATCAGCCCCAGCATTTT
TRBJ2-2,TRBD1,TRBV7-6,NA,CASSLVPAGQGRLTGELFF,TGTGCCAGCAGCTTAGTCCCAGCGGGACAGGGGCGCCTCACCGGGGAGCTGTTTTTT
TRBJ2-7,NA,TRBV27,NA,CASSLPFYEQYF,TGTGCCAGCAGTTTACCATTCTACGAGCAGTACTTC
TRBJ2-6,NA,TRBV6-4,once,CASAPRVEGANVLTF,TGTGCCAGCGCGCCCCGCGTCGAGGGGGCCAACGTCCTGACTTTC
TRBJ2-7,NA,TRBV5-1,few,CASSLEGGNPYEQYF,TGCGCCAGCAGCTTGGAGGGGGGGAACCCCTACGAGCAGTACTTC
TRBJ2-7,TRBD1,TRBV15,once,CATSRVPPGQGGYEQYF,TGTGCCACCAGCAGAGTGCCTCCGGGACAGGGGGGCTACGAGCAGTACTTC
TRBJ2-7,NA,TRBV7-9,NA,CASSLLLTDSLSYEQYF,TGTGCCAGCAGCTTATTGTTAACGGACAGCTTAAGCTACGAGCAGTACTTC
TRBJ1-1,NA,TRBV9,few,CASSGLANTEAFF,TGTGCCAGCAGCGGGCTCGCTAACACTGAAGCTTTCTTT
TRBJ2-1,TRBD2,TRBV19,NA,CASSNSLAGINNEQFF,TGTGCCAGTAGTAATTCCCTAGCGGGAATCAACAATGAGCAGTTCTTC
TRBJ1-2,TRBD1,TRBV18,NA,CASSPTGSDYGYTF,TGTGCCAGCTCACCGACAGGGAGTGACTATGGCTACACCTTC
TRBJ1-5,NA,TRBV6-5,NA,CASSYGGSNQPQHF,TGTGCCAGCAGTTACGGGGGGAGCAATCAGCCCCAGCATTTT
TRBJ1-4,NA,TRBV6-5,NA,CASSYSSRIGEKLFF,TGTGCCAGCAGTTACTCGAGCAGGATTGGTGAAAAACTGTTTTTT
TRBJ1-6,TRBD1,TRBV27,few,CASSLYRGSGILHF,TGTGCCAGCAGTTTATACAGGGGATCGGGGATCCTCCACTTT
TRBJ2-5,NA,TRBV19,NA,CASSIAHPSSETQYF,TGTGCCAGTAGTATTGCGCATCCTTCATCAGAGACCCAGTACTTC
TRBJ1-1,NA,TRBV7-2,NA,CASSSGMNTEAFF,TGTGCCAGCAGCTCCGGGATGAACACTGAAGCTTTCTTT
TRBJ2-1,NA,TRBV5-1,NA,CASSLGYKNSYNEQFF,TGCGCCAGCAGCTTGGGTTACAAGAACTCCTACAATGAGCAGTTCTTC
TRBJ2-7,TRBD2,TRBV25-1,once,CASSDGTNSYEQYF,TGTGCCAGCAGTGATGGGACTAACTCCTACGAGCAGTACTTC
TRBJ2-2,NA,TRBV19,few,CASTRGARTGELFF,TGTGCCAGTACCCGGGGGGCCCGAACCGGGGAGCTGTTTTTT
TRBJ1-4,TRBD1,TRBV6-4,NA,CASSQQGGKLFF,TGTGCCAGCAGTCAACAGGGGGGAAAACTGTTTTTT
TRBJ1-6,NA,TRBV6-5,NA,CASTTSESPLHF,TGTGCCAGCACCACGAGTGAATCACCCCTCCACTTT
TRBJ2-7,NA,TRBV28,NA,CASSPRNLPAGIYEQYF,TGTGCCAGCAGTCCACGTAATCTCCCGGCCGGGATCTACGAGCAGTACTTC
TRBJ2-2,NA,TRBV7-3,NA,CASSLSSGNTGELFF,TGTGCCAGCAGCTTAAGTTCGGGGAACACCGGGGAGCTGTTTTTT
TRBJ2-1,TRBD2,TRBV30,NA,CAWSSGTTQKQFF,TGTGCCTGGAGTAGCGGGACGACGCAAAAGCAGTTCTTC
TRBJ2-3,TRBD1,TRBV6-4,NA,CASSDPFGGQALPDTQYF,TGTGCCAGCAGTGACCCATTTGGTGGACAGGCCCTTCCAGATACGCAGTATTTT
TRBJ1-2,NA,TRBV27,NA,CASSLAGPNYGYTF,TGTGCCAGCAGTTTGGCAGGCCCAAACTATGGCTACACCTTC
TRBJ2-7,TRBD1,TRBV5-1,NA,CASSEDRAYEQYF,TGCGCCAGCAGCGAGGACAGGGCCTACGAGCAGTACTTC
TRBJ2-7,NA,TRBV27,NA,CASSLSPKTPTYEQYF,TGTGCCAGCAGTTTATCTCCGAAGACACCTACCTACGAGCAGTACTTC
TRBJ2-5,NA,TRBV11-2,NA,CASSHRKTSQETQYF,TGTGCCAGCAGTCACCGTAAGACTAGCCAAGAGACCCAGTACTTC